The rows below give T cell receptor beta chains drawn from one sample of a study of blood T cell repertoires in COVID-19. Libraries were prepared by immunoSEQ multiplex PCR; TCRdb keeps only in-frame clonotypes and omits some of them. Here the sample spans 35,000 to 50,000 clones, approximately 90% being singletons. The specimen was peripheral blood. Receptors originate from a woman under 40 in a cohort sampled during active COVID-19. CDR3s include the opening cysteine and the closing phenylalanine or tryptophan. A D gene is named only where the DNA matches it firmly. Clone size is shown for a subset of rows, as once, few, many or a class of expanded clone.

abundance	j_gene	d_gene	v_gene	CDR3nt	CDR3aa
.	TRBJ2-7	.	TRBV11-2	TGTGCCAGTAGCCCCGCGCGGTCGGGGATCGAGCAGTACTTC	CASSPARSGIEQYF
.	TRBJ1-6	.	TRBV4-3	TGCGCCAGCAGCCAAGATAGGCAGGGAGGCACACCCCTCCACTTT	CASSQDRQGGTPLHF
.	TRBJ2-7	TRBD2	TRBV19	TGTGCCAGTAGTATATCCGGGAGGGCTCCCTCCTACGAGCAGTACTTC	CASSISGRAPSYEQYF
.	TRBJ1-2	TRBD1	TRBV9	TGTGCCAGCAGCGCTTTGGGACAGGGCAACTATGGCTACACCTTC	CASSALGQGNYGYTF
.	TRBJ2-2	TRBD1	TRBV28	TGTGCCAGCAGCTTGACAGGGACCGGGGAGCTGTTTTTT	CASSLTGTGELFF
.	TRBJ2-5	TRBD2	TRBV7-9	TGTGCCAGCAGCTCCGGGGGACTAGCGGGAAGGGAGACCCAGTACTTC	CASSSGGLAGRETQYF
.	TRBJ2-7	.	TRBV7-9	TGTGCCAGCAGCTTTGCGGGCCTCGACGAGCAGTACTTC	CASSFAGLDEQYF
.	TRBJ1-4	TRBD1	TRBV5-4	TGTGCCAGCAGCTCTCGACAGGGACGAGGTGAAAAACTGTTTTTT	CASSSRQGRGEKLFF
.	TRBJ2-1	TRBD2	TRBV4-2	TGTGCCAGCAGCCGAGAGAAGGGAGGGCCGAGGAATGAGCAGTTCTTC	CASSREKGGPRNEQFF
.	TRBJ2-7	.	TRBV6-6	TGTGCCAGCAGTTACTCGAGGGCGGGCTACGAGCAGTACTTC	CASSYSRAGYEQYF
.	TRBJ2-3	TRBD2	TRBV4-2	TGTGCCAGCAGCCCCAGCGGGAGGACAGATACGCAGTATTTT	CASSPSGRTDTQYF
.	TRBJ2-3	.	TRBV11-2	TGTGCCAGCAGCTTATCTAGCGGCACAGATACGCAGTATTTT	CASSLSSGTDTQYF
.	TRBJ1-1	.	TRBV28	TGTGCGGTCCCAGGGAACACTGAAGCTTTCTTT	CAVPGNTEAFF
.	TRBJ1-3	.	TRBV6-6	TGTGCCAGCAGTTACTGGATCAGCGGCTCTGGAAACACCATATATTTT	CASSYWISGSGNTIYF
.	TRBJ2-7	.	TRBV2	TGTGCCAGCAAGGGGGGGGACGAGCAGTACTTC	CASKGGDEQYF
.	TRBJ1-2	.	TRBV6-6	TGTGCCAGCAGTCTACTAGACACCTATGGCTACACCTTC	CASSLLDTYGYTF
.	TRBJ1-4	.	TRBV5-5	TGTGCCAGCAGCTTGTATCCGGATTCGGAGGTGCTCTATGAAAAACTGTTTTTT	CASSLYPDSEVLYEKLFF
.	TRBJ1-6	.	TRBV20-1	TGCAGTGCTAGTTTGGGCAGGGAGGGTTCACCCCTCCACTTT	CSASLGREGSPLHF
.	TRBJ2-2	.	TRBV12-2	TGTGCAAGTCGGTCTAGCGGGAGGGCCGCGAACACCGGGGAGCTGTTTTTT	CASRSSGRAANTGELFF
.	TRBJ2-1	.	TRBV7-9	TGTGCCAGCAGCTTAGTTGTGGGGGCTGCTTGGTTGGGCAATGAGCAGTTCTTC	CASSLVVGAAWLGNEQFF
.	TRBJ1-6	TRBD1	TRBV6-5	TGTGCCAGCAGTTACTCGGTGGACAGGGGGCGTTCACCCCTCCACTTT	CASSYSVDRGRSPLHF
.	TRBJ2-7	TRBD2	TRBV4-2	TGTGCCAGCAGCCAAGAGAGAGCGGGAGGCTCCTACGAGCAGTACTTC	CASSQERAGGSYEQYF
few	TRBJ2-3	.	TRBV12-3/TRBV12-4	TGTGCCAGCGGCCGTCGAGATACGCAGTATTTT	CASGRRDTQYF
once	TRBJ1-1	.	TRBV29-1	TGCAGCGTTGAACGGGGGGGCAGGGACACTGAAGCTTTCTTT	CSVERGGRDTEAFF
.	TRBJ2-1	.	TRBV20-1	TGCAGTGCTAGGGGCAACAATGAGCAGTTCTTC	CSARGNNEQFF
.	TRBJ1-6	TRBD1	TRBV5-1	TGCGCCAGCAGCCCACAGGGGTCACCCCTCCACTTT	CASSPQGSPLHF
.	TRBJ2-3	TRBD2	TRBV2	TGTGCCAGCAGTCGGTTCGTTAGCGGGAGGGCCGGGAGCTTTGGCACAGATACGCAGTATTTT	CASSRFVSGRAGSFGTDTQYF
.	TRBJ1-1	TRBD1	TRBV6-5	TGTGCCAGCAGAACCGACAGGGGGATACCTGAAGCTTTCTTT	CASRTDRGIPEAFF
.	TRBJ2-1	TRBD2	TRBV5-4	TGTGCCAGCAGCTTGGGACTAGCGTTTAATGAGCAGTTCTTC	CASSLGLAFNEQFF
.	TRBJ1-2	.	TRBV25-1	TGTGCCTCTCAGGTGGGCTACACCTTC	CASQVGYTF
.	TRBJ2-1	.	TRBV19	TGTGCCAGTAGTATTAGCGAGTGGCCCTACAATGAGCAGTTCTTC	CASSISEWPYNEQFF
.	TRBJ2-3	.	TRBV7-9	TGTGCCAGCAGCTTAGGGCCAGATACGCAGTATTTT	CASSLGPDTQYF
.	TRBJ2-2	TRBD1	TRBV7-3	TGTGCCAGCAGCTTACAGGGGGCTGGTGTCGGGGAGCTGTTTTTT	CASSLQGAGVGELFF
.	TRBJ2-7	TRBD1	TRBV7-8	TGTGCCACAACAGGGGCGGGCGAGCAGTACTTC	CATTGAGEQYF
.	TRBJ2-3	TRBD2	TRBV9	TGTGCCAGCAGCAGCGGGGGCACAGATACGCAGTATTTT	CASSSGGTDTQYF
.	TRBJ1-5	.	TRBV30	TGTGCCTGGAGTGTCGGGGGGCGCGAGCAGCCCCAGCATTTT	CAWSVGGREQPQHF
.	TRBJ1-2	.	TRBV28	TGTGCCAGCAGTTTATTAGGGCAGGGCAACACCTTC	CASSLLGQGNTF
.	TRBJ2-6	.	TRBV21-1	TGTGCCAGCAGCGACCCCGTACTCGGACAGGACGACTCTGGGGCCAACGTCCTGACTTTC	CASSDPVLGQDDSGANVLTF
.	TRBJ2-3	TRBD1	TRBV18	TGTGCCAGCTCACCACTGGGACAGGGGGCCGGCACAGATACGCAGTATTTT	CASSPLGQGAGTDTQYF
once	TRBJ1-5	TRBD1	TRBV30	TGTGCCTTCCGGGACAGGAGCAATCAGCCCCAGCATTTT	CAFRDRSNQPQHF
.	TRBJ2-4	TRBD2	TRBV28	TGTGCCAGCAGACCCGGTAGCGGGGTAAACATTCAGTACTTC	CASRPGSGVNIQYF
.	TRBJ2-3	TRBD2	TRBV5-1	TGCGCCAGCAGCTTGCTCCGGACTAGCGGGAGGACTAGCACAGATACGCAGTATTTT	CASSLLRTSGRTSTDTQYF